This T cell receptor beta chain originates from a study of breast tumors, draining lymph nodes, adjacent tissues. TCRdb recomputed calls from the multiplex PCR reads with MiXCR, one row per CDR3 protein. The table includes 70,000 to 95,000 distinct CDR3 sequences, roughly 19% detected once. Breast cancer patients provided tissue from their axillary draining lymph nodes. CDR1 and CDR2 from the germline V gene are SSHAT and FNYEAQ (reference sequence). This CDR3 has 13 amino acids. This clonotype was recorded at least ten times. A read error may produce the germline difference seen at one junction end. The sample taken for sequencing was axillary lymph node tissue. The sequence was obtained from a female donor with breast cancer. Some clones in this sample may be carry-over from other donors' samples. The V and J genes are TRBV7-7 and TRBJ1-4; possibly TRBD1 for D (5 bases). The CDR3 nucleotides read TGTGCTAGCAGCCGAGGTCAGGGTGAAAAACTGTTTTTT. It translates to CASSRGQGEKLFF.